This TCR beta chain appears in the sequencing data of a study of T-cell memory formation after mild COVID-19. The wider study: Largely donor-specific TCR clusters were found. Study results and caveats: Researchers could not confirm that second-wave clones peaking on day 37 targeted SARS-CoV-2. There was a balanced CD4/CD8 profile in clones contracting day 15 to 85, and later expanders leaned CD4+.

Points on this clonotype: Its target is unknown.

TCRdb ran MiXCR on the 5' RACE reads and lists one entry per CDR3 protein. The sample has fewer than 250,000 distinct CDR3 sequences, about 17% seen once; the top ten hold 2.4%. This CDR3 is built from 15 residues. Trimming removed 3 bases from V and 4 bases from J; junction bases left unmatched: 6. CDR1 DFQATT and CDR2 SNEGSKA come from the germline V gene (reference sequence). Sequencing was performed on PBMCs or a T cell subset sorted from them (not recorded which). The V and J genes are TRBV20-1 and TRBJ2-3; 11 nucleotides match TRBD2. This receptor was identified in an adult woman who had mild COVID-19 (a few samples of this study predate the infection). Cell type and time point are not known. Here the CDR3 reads CSASTLAGAADTQYF. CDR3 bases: TGCAGTGCTAGCACACTAGCGGGAGCTGCAGATACGCAGTATTTT.